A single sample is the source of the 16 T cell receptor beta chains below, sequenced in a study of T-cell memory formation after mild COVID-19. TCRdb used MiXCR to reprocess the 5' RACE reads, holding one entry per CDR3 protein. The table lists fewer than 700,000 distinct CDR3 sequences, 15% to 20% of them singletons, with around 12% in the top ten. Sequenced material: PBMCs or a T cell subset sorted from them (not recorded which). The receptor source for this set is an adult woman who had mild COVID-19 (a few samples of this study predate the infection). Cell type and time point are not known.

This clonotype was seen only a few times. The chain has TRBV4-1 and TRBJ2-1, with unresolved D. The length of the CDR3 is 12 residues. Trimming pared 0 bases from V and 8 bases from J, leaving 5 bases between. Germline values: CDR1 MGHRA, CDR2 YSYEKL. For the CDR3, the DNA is TGCGCCAGCAGCCAAGATTTACATGAGCAGTTCTTC. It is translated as CASSQDLHEQFF.

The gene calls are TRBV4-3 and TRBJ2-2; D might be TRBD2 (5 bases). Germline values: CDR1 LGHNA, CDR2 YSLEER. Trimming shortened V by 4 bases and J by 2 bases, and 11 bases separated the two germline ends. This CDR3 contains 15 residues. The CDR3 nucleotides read TGCGCCAGCAGCCTGAATAGCGTCAACACCGGGGAGCTGTTTTTT. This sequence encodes CASSLNSVNTGELFF.

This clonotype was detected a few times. The CDR3 nucleotides read TGTGCCAGCAGTTACGGGGACAGGGTAGCGGGTGGCTACACCTTC. It yields the protein CASSYGDRVAGGYTF. This chain links TRBV6-5 with TRBJ1-2; 9 bases are shared with TRBD1. The ends lost 2 bases at V and 7 bases at J; junction bases unmatched: 8. Germline CDR1 reads MNHEY; CDR2 reads SVGAGI. CDR3 length equals 15 residues.

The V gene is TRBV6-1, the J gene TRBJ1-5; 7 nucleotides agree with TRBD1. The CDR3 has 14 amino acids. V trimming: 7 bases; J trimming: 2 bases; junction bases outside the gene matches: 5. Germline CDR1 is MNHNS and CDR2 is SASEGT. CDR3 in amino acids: CASIRTGGNQPQHF. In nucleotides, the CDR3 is TGTGCCAGCATCCGAACAGGGGGCAATCAGCCCCAGCATTTT.

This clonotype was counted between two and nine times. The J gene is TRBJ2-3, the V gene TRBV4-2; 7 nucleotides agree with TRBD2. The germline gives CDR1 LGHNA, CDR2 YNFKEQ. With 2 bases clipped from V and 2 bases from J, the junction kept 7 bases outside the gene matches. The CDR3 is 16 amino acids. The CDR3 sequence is CASSQNIAGYTDTQYF. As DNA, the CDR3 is TGTGCCAGCAGCCAAAATATAGCGGGTTACACAGATACGCAGTATTTT.

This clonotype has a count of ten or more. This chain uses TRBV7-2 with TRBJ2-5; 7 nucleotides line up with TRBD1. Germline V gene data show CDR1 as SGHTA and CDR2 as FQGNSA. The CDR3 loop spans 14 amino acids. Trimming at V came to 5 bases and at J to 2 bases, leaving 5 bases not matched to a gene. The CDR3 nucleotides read TGTGCCAGCAGCCTGGGGACAGAACAAGAGACCCAGTACTTC. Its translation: CASSLGTEQETQYF.

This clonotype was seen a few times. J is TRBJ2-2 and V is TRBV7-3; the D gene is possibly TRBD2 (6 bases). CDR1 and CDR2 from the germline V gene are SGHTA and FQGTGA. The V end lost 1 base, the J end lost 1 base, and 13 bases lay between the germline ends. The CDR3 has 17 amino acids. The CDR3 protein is CASSLRGPGGNTGELFF. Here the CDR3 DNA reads TGTGCCAGCAGCTTAAGGGGTCCCGGGGGGAACACCGGGGAGCTGTTTTTT.

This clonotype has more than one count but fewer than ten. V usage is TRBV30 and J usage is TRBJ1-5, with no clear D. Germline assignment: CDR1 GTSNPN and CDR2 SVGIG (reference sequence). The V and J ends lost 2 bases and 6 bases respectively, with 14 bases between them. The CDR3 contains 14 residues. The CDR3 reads CAWSLGGVAQPQHF. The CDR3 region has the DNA TGTGCCTGGAGTCTAGGTGGGGTCGCTCAGCCCCAGCATTTT.

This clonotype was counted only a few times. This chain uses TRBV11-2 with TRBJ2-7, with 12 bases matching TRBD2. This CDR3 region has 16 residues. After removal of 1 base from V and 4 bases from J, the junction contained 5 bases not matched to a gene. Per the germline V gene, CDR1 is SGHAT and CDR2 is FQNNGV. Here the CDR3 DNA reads TGTGCCAGCAGCTTAGTGACTAGCGGGGGTTTATACGAGCAGTACTTC. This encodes CASSLVTSGGLYEQYF.

This chain's CDR3 is CASSYSWDLSGNQPQHF. CDR3 bases: TGTGCCAGCAGTTACTCGTGGGACCTGTCGGGCAATCAGCCCCAGCATTTT. The chain joins TRBV6-6 to TRBJ1-5; TRBD1 might be the D (5 bases). Germline lookup yields CDR1 MNHNY and CDR2 SVGAGI (reference sequence). V was cut by 0 bases and J by 2 bases, with 14 bases left in between. The CDR3 has 17 residues.

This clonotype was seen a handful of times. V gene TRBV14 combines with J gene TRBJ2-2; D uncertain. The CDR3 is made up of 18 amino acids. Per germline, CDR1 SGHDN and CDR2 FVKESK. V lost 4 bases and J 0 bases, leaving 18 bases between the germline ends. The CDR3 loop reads CASSRERITAPNTGELFF. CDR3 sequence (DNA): TGTGCCAGCAGCCGTGAGAGGATAACGGCCCCGAACACCGGGGAGCTGTTTTTT.

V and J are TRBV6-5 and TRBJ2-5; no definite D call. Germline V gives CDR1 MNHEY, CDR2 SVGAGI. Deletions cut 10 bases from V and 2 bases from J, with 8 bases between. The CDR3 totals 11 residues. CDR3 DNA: TGTGCCACCGCCTGGCAAGAGACCCAGTACTTC. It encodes CATAWQETQYF.

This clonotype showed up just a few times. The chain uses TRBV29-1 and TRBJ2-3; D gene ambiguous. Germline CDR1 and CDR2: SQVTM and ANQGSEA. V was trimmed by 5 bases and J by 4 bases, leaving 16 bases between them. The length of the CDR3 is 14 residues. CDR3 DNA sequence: TGCAGCGTTCAAGTCCCTGGGCCACCAGATACGCAGTATTTT. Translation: CSVQVPGPPDTQYF.

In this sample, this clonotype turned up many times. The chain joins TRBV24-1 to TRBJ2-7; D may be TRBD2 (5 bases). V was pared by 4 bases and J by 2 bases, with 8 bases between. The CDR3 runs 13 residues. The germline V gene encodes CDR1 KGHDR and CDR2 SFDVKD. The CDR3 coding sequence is TGTGCCACCAGTGACCCCGGGACCTACGAGCAGTACTTC. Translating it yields CATSDPGTYEQYF.

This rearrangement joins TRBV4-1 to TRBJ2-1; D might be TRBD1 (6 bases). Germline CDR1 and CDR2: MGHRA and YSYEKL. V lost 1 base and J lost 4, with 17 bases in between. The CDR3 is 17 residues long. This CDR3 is CASSQVTRRQEYNEQFF. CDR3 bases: TGCGCCAGCAGCCAAGTTACTAGACGACAGGAGTACAATGAGCAGTTCTTC.

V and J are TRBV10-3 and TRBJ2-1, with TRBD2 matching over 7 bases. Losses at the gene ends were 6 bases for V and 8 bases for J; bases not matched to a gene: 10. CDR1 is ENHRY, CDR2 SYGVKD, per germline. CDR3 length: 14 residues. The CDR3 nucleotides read TGTGCCATCAGCGATAGCGGGTGGGGGGATGAGCAGTTCTTC. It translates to CAISDSGWGDEQFF.